Reported below is one T cell receptor beta chain. Its target is unknown. The source of the sample is a study of graft-versus-host responses after intestinal transplantation. General study findings and limits: Declines in HvG clones occurring early post-transplant were associated with peak circulating GvH clone levels. The marrow of recipients harbored GvH clones, and ileum or blood showed some of them first.

The CDR3 is 14 amino acids. V was trimmed by 2 bases and J by 5 bases, leaving 12 bases between them. CDR1 is MNHEY, CDR2 SMNVEV, per germline (reference sequence). Repertoires were generated with immunoSEQ multiplex PCR, while TCRdb's copy carries only in-frame clones and drops some. Among over 65,000 clones listed, around 93% were seen once. The chain couples TRBV27 to TRBJ1-2; D is unresolved. The starting material was unstimulated CD8+ T cells sorted from spleen or lymph node cells, obtained before transplant. The clonotype was recovered from a human donor who was the organ donor for an intestinal transplant. The DNA for the CDR3 is TGTGCCAGCAGTTTAGAGGGTTATGGTTATGGCTACACCTTC. Amino acid sequence: CASSLEGYGYGYTF.